This TCR beta chain originates from a study of cytomegalovirus exposure and HLA in healthy donors. V dropped 4 bases and J dropped 1; count of bases not matched to a gene: 6. Germline V gene data show CDR1 as SGHRS and CDR2 as YFSETQ. The CDR3 totals 16 residues. Primers: 60 Vbeta forward and 13 Jbeta reverse. The assay was immunoSEQ multiplex PCR, and TCRdb's table has in-frame clones only and misses some. The sample lists 150,000 or so clones, around 67% occurring once. To note about this clone: Its matching antigen is unknown.

Study-level points and caveats: Association of a missense DCLRE1C variant with TCR beta V- and J-gene trimming was reported in a later analysis. An analysis done earlier found most TCR beta V segments productive about 87% or about 30% of the time.

The genes are TRBV5-1 and TRBJ2-3, with 10 positions matching TRBD2. The origin of this receptor is a man between 18 and 29 years old in good health and CMV-seropositive. Sequencing was carried out using PBMCs. Here the CDR3 reads CASSRNGLAGTDTQYF. In nucleotides, the CDR3 is TGCGCCAGCAGCCGGAATGGACTAGCGGGCACAGATACGCAGTATTTT.